This TCR beta chain was found in a study of blood T cell repertoires in COVID-19. This study enrolled people aged roughly 18 to 89 from approximately 25 US geographic areas. TCRdb keeps only in-frame clones here, not all; method: immunoSEQ multiplex PCR. Among hundreds of thousands of clones listed, less than 90% were seen once. What was sequenced was PBMCs or T cells enriched from blood (not recorded which). The TCR was taken from a woman under 40 who had recovered from COVID-19.

In DNA form, the CDR3 reads TGTGCCAGCAGCTTAATACTAGCGGGAGCGTACCCCACAGATACGCAGTATTTT. Translation: CASSLILAGAYPTDTQYF. V gene TRBV7-9 combines with J gene TRBJ2-3; 11 bases line up with TRBD2. Germline lookup yields CDR1 SEHNR and CDR2 FQNEAQ (reference sequence). The V and J ends lost 2 bases and 2 bases, in that order; junction bases with no gene match: 9. This CDR3 spans 18 amino acids.